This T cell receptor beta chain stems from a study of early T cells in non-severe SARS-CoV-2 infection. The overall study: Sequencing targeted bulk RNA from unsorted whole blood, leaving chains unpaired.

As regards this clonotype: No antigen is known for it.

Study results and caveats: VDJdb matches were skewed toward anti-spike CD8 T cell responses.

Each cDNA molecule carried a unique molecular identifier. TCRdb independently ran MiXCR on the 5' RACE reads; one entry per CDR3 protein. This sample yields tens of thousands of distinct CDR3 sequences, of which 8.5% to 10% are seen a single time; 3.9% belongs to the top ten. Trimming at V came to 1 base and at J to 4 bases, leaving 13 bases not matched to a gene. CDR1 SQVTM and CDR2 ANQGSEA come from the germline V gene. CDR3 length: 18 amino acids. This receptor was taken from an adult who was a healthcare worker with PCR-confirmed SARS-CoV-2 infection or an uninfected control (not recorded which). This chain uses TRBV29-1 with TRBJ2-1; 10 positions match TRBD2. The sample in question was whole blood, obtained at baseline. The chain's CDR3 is CSVEVAETSGRVYNEQFF. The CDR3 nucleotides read TGCAGCGTTGAAGTGGCGGAGACCAGCGGGAGGGTATACAATGAGCAGTTCTTC.